This T cell receptor (beta chain) was sequenced in a study of T cell responses to AZD1222 COVID-19 vaccine. Study-level findings and limits: Sampling that yielded the repertoires occurred only after the peak T cell response.

Note on this clone: Its antigen is unknown.

Looked up from germline, CDR1 is KGHSH and CDR2 is LQKENI. CDR3 length: 14 residues. The germline V and J ends were trimmed by 0 bases and 5 bases, with 10 bases remaining between them. Profiling relied on immunoSEQ multiplex PCR, and the TCRdb table lists in-frame clones only, not all of them. The table records about 130,000 clones, approximately 84% of them present only once. Sample: peripheral blood, taken on day 0 of AZD1222 vaccination. The rearrangement uses TRBV18 and TRBJ1-1; no reliable D call. The TCR comes from an adult in good health. CDR3 DNA: TGTGCCAGCTCACCACCGTATCTTAATACTGAAGCTTTCTTT. This gives the protein CASSPPYLNTEAFF.